This is a list of T cell receptor beta chains from one sample in a study of T-cell memory formation after mild COVID-19. TCRdb reanalysed the 5' RACE reads using MiXCR and keeps one entry per CDR3 protein. The table shows hundreds of thousands of distinct CDR3 sequences, with about a fifth occurring only once. Sequenced material: PBMCs or a T cell subset sorted from them (not recorded which). Source of these receptors: an adult woman who had mild COVID-19 (a few samples of this study predate the infection). Cell type and time point are not known. The CDR3 runs from the conserved cysteine through the conserved F or W. D genes are given only for firm matches. A row's size may be missing; if present it is once, few, many or a size class.

V gene	D gene	J gene	clone size	CDR3 DNA	CDR3 protein
TRBV24-1	TRBD2	TRBJ2-1	.	TGTGCCACCAGTGATCCCAAGCACGGGAGGGCCTACAATGAGCAGTTCTTC	CATSDPKHGRAYNEQFF
TRBV24-1	TRBD1	TRBJ2-3	.	TGTGCCACCAGTGAGTCGACAGGGACGACAGATACGCAGTATTTT	CATSESTGTTDTQYF
TRBV5-1	TRBD2	TRBJ2-3	few	TGCGCCAGCAGTCCGCCTAGCGGGGGAGGCACAGATACGCAGTATTTT	CASSPPSGGGTDTQYF
TRBV27	.	TRBJ2-2	.	TGTGCCAGCTGTATGGGGATAAGGTGGACCGGGGAGCTGTTTTTT	CASCMGIRWTGELFF
TRBV5-4	TRBD1	TRBJ2-1	few	TGTGCCAGCAGCTCCGACAGGGTCCTTGAGCAGTTCTTC	CASSSDRVLEQFF
TRBV25-1	.	TRBJ2-3	.	TGTGCCAGCAGTGATCACCTCGCCGGGACAAACAATAAAGGCACAGATACGCAGTATTTT	CASSDHLAGTNNKGTDTQYF
TRBV29-1	.	TRBJ2-1	few	TGCAGCGTTATAGGTCCCTCTTTAACCCGACAGTTCTTC	CSVIGPSLTRQFF
TRBV18	.	TRBJ1-2	.	TGTGCCAGCTCACGAGGGAACAGCCAATTGAATGGCTACACCTTC	CASSRGNSQLNGYTF
TRBV6-1	.	TRBJ1-5	.	TGTGCCAGCAGTGAAATTCTAGATCAGCCCCAGCATTTT	CASSEILDQPQHF
TRBV4-2	.	TRBJ2-5	.	TGTGCCAGCAGCCAGTTCATGGGGGGAGGAGAGACCCAGTACTTC	CASSQFMGGGETQYF
TRBV7-2	.	TRBJ1-4	many	TGTGCCAGCAGCCCGGCAACTAATGAAAAACTGTTTTTT	CASSPATNEKLFF
TRBV6-2/TRBV6-3	.	TRBJ1-1	.	TGTGCCAGCACGGGGACATCCAGGGGAAGCATGAACACTGAAGCTTTCTTT	CASTGTSRGSMNTEAFF
TRBV9	.	TRBJ2-7	.	TGTGCCAGCAGCGTAGCGGTTAGCGTAGCCGAGCAGTACTTC	CASSVAVSVAEQYF
TRBV6-5	TRBD1	TRBJ1-5	.	TGTGCCAGCAGCGAGGGACAGGGCTATCAGCCCCAGCATTTT	CASSEGQGYQPQHF
TRBV7-8	TRBD1	TRBJ1-1	.	TGTGCCAGCAGTGTTGCCCCGGGACAGATAGAAGCTTTCTTT	CASSVAPGQIEAFF
TRBV6-5	TRBD1	TRBJ2-7	.	TGTGCCAGCAGGCCAATCTCGGGACAGCCAACCTACGAGCAGTACTTC	CASRPISGQPTYEQYF
TRBV12-5	TRBD1	TRBJ2-1	.	TGTGCTAGTGGTTTGGTAGACCCCGGGACAGGGGCCTACAATGAGCAGTTCTTC	CASGLVDPGTGAYNEQFF
TRBV27	.	TRBJ1-5	.	TGTGCCAGCAGTCCCACTTCATATGGTTTGGGTCGGGGTAGGTCCCAGCATTTT	CASSPTSYGLGRGRSQHF
TRBV27	.	TRBJ2-5	.	TGTGCCAGCAGTTTAACCTTGGGGGAACAAGAGACCCAGTACTTC	CASSLTLGEQETQYF
TRBV9	TRBD1	TRBJ2-7	few	TGTGCCAGCAGCCAGGGACAGCCATACGAGCAGTACTTC	CASSQGQPYEQYF
TRBV4-1	.	TRBJ1-1	few	TGCGCCAGCAGCCAGGGGGACACTGAAGCTTTCTTT	CASSQGDTEAFF
TRBV20-1	.	TRBJ1-5	.	TGCAGTGCTCCTCGAGAAGGCAATCAGCCCCAGCATTTT	CSAPREGNQPQHF
TRBV24-1	.	TRBJ1-1	few	TGTGCCACCAGTGATTCCCGCGACGGGAACACTGAAGCTTTCTTT	CATSDSRDGNTEAFF
TRBV19	.	TRBJ1-5	few	TGTGCCAGTAGTATAGATAGGGGCAATCAGCCCCAGCATTTT	CASSIDRGNQPQHF
TRBV4-1	.	TRBJ2-7	.	TGCGCCAGCAGTTACCCGGGGGCAACCTTTGTGCAGTACTTC	CASSYPGATFVQYF
TRBV30	.	TRBJ1-1	.	TGTGCCTGGAAGGACAGTCAGAACACTGAAGCTTTCTTT	CAWKDSQNTEAFF
TRBV27	.	TRBJ2-3	.	TGTGCCAGCCGGTCGGACAGTTTGGGCACGCAGTATTTT	CASRSDSLGTQYF